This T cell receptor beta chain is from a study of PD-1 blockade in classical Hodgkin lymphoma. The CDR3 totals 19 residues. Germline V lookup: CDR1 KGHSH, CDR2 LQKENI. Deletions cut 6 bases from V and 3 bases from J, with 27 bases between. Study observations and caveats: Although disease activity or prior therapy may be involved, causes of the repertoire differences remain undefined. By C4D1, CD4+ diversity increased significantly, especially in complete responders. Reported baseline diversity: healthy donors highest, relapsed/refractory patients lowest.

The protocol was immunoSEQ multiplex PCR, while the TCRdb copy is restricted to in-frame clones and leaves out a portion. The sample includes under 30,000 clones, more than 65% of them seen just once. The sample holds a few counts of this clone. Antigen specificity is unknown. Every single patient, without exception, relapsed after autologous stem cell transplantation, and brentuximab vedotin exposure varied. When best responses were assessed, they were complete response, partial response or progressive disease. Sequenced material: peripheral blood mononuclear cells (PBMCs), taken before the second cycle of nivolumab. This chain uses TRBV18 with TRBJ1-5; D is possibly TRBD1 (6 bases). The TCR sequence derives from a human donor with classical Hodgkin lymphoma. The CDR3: CASSQNTNQGLGNNQPQHF. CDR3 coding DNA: TGTGCCAGCTCTCAAAATACCAATCAGGGGCTAGGTAACAATCAGCCCCAGCATTTT.